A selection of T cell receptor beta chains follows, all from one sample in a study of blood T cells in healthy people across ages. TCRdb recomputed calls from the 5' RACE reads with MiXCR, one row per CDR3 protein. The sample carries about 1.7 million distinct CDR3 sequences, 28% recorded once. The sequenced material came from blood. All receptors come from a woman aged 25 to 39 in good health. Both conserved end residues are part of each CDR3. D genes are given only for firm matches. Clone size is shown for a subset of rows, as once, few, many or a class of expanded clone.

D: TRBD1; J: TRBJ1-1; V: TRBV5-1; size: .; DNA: TGCGCCAGCAGCTCCTCGACAGGGGAGGGCACTGAAGCTTTCTTT; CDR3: CASSSSTGEGTEAFF
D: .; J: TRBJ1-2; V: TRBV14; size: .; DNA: TGTGCCAGCAGCCCAGTACAGGACAGTGACTACACCTTC; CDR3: CASSPVQDSDYTF
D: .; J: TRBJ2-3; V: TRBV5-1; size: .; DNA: TGCGCCAGCAGCTTGGGGAGTCCCCTCACAGATACGCAGTATTTT; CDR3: CASSLGSPLTDTQYF
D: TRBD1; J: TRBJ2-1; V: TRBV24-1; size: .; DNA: TGTGCCACCAGTGATGAGACAGGGGGCAATGAGCAGTTCTTC; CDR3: CATSDETGGNEQFF
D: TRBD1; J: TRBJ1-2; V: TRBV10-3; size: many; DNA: TGTGCCATCAGTGAGTCGGGACAGGGCTATGGCTACACCTTC; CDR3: CAISESGQGYGYTF
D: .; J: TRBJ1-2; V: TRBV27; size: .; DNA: TGTGCCAGCAGTGGGGGGGTTCTGGATGGCTACACCTTC; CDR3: CASSGGVLDGYTF
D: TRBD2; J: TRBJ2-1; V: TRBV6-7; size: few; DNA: TGTGCCAGCAGCCTAACATCATTAGCGGGAGACTCTTACAATGAGCAGTTCTTC; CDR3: CASSLTSLAGDSYNEQFF
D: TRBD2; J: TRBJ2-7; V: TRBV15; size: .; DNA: TGTGCCACCAGCAGAGATCTGAGCGGGAGGCCCCCCGGGCAGTACTTC; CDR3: CATSRDLSGRPPGQYF
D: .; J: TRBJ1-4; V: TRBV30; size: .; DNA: TGTGCCTGCCAGGGTGGTGAAAAACTGTTTTTT; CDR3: CACQGGEKLFF
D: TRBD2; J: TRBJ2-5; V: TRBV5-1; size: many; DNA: TGCGCCAGCAGCTTACTAGCGGGGGCCCGTAACCAAGAGACCCAGTACTTC; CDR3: CASSLLAGARNQETQYF